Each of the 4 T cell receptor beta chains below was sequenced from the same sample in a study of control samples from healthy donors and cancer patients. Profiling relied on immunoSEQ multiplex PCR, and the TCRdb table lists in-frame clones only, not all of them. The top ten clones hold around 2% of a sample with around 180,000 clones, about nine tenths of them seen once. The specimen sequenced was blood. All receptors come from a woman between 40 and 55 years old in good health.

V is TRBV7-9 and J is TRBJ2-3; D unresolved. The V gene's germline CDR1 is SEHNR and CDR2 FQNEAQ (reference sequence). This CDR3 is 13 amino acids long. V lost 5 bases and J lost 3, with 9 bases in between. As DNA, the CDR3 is TGTGCCAGCAGCATCGGGCCTACAGATACGCAGTATTTT. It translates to CASSIGPTDTQYF.

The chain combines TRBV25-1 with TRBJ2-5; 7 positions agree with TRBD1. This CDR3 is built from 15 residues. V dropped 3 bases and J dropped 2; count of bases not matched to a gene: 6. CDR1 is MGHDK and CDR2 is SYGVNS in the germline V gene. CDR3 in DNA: TGTGCCAGCAGTGATAGGACAGGCCCACAAGAGACCCAGTACTTC. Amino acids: CASSDRTGPQETQYF.

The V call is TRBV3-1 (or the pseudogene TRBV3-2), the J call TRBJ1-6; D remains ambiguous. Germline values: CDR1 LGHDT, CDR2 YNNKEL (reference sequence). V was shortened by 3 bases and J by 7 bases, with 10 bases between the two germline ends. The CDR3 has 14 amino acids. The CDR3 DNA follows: TGTGCCAGCAGCCAGTTGGAGGGAAATTCACCCCTCCACTTT. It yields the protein CASSQLEGNSPLHF.

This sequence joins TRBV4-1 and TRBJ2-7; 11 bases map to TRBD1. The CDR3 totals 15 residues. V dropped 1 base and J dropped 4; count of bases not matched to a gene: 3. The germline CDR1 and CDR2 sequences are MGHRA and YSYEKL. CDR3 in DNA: TGCGCCAGCAGCCAAGTCGGGACAGGGGGATACGAGCAGTACTTC. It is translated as CASSQVGTGGYEQYF.